The sequence of this T cell receptor (beta chain) was determined in a study of naive and memory T cell subsets (TCRdb year 2017). Some background on the complete study: According to the figure summarizing the samples, there were 10 blood donors, 7 tuberculin skin test biopsies and 3 saline control biopsies. Usually PCR2 was run as a SYBR Green qPCR and stopped at a set threshold, although low-input samples could use end-point PCR (around 6 cycles) instead.

Including the terminal cysteine and phenylalanine, the CDR3 comprises 11 residues. Only the CDR3 DNA stays, 33 bases, in frame from base 1. The germline V gene (reference sequence) sets CDR1 to SEHNR and CDR2 to FQNEAQ. The study reported a robust and sensitive protocol to amplify, sequence and analyze TCRs, based on 3' ligation of a UMI-containing oligonucleotide to TCR cDNA. For whole blood analysis, more than 2 ml of peripheral blood was collected from healthy adult volunteers into Tempus tubes, and RNA was extracted following the manufacturer's instructions. Total RNA, without cell sorting, was DNase treated with RQ1 DNase before reverse transcription, targeting roughly 1 to 1,100 ng input. Libraries were prepared from skin biopsies and whole blood so that pipeline robustness could be tested in samples in which T cells form a minority population. Here is what the overall study found, with its caveats: The potential sensitivity of the RNA-based method to TCR transcript changes with T cell activation and differentiation was acknowledged.

This clonotype was seen only once. What antigen it recognizes has not been identified. A junction boundary mismatches the germline segment, possibly from a read error. Library generation was performed with 5' RACE. Four rounds of PCR, run with the SP2 primer together with nested alpha and beta constant region primers, were used to amplify the ligated cDNA. For the blood and skin samples, TCR RNA was reverse transcribed with SuperScript IV using primers for the alpha and beta constant regions. Using T4 RNA ligase 1, an oligonucleotide carrying both the Illumina SP2 primer and a UMI was ligated onto the 3' end of the cDNA. To prevent hairpin formation, the 12-nucleotide UMI was made up of two random hexamers with an eight-base spacer between them. TCR alpha and beta chain libraries were processed separately from the second PCR onward, with dual indexing for multiplexing. After pooling, the indexed libraries were analyzed by capillary electrophoresis and sequenced on either an Illumina MiSeq or NextSeq. To boost base diversity and improve cluster recognition, PhiX DNA at about 5-7.5% was spiked into the libraries. As for the authors' bioinformatics: UMIs were extracted from read 2 by Demultiplexor and combined with the TCR sequence from read 1, and reads were split according to sample indices. Decombinator identified V and J genes and V-J junctions, assigning each TCR a five-part identifier including V and J deletions. Collapsinator used UMIs to correct sequencing errors and PCR amplification heterogeneity, yielding UMI-based abundance per TCR. CDR3Translator turned identifiers into nucleotide sequence, translated that sequence into amino acids, and pulled out CDR3 regions based on terminal motifs. After normalization to the amount of input RNA, error-corrected alpha and beta TCR counts from blood and skin were compared. In TCRdb, the public reads were trimmed at Q25 with fastp and aligned with MiXCR, with productive beta chains retained. Duplicate CDR3 protein sequences are folded into a single record with the most common DNA and genes. The V and J calls were not made by the authors but by TCRdb's processing. Here the sample has around 48,000 distinct CDR3 sequences; about 4.8% occur a single time. In total, the top ten clones hold under 0.95% of the sample.

This sequence uses TRBV7-9 and TRBJ1-2; confidence is insufficient to name the D gene. The sequence derives from a female donor in good health. The DNA reads as follows: TGTGCCAGCAGCTTGGACTATGGCGACACCTTC. It is translated as CASSLDYGDTF.